This paragraph reports one T cell receptor beta chain. It lacks a known antigen. Base quality data are lacking; no much larger clone is found one base away. This record belongs to a study of T cells and copy number aberrations in small-cell lung cancer (dated by TCRdb to the early 2020s). Describing the broader study: To relate T cell metrics to mutations and copy number aberrations, the same tumor regions underwent both TCR repertoire sequencing and whole-exome sequencing. Tumor TCR data were available for 17 to 20 patients, and TCR data from both tumor and normal tissue were available for roughly 14 patients.

Donors were patients with limited-stage small-cell lung cancer who underwent surgical resection in Hangzhou, China, between 2008 and 2020. All donors were treated with upfront surgery without preoperative chemotherapy or radiotherapy, and immunotherapy was not given to any donor before or after surgery. In the sequenced cohort of some 18 patients, every patient was either a smoker or a heavy second-hand smoker. To represent spatial heterogeneity of the primary tumors, three regions were collected from each tumor FFPE block using a grid approach. Tumor regions were macrodissected for enrichment of malignant cells, and only regions expected to yield at least 150 ng DNA were selected. Multi-region TCR-beta sequencing of resected limited-stage small-cell lung cancers and of tumor-adjacent lung tissue was performed to characterize T cell repertoire heterogeneity. The AllPrep DNA/RNA FFPE Kit (Qiagen) was used to extract genomic DNA from FFPE tissue.

Using multiplexed V- and J-gene primers, the immunoSEQ hsTCRB Kit amplified TCR-beta CDR3 regions from genomic DNA. Unique DNA barcodes were added in a second PCR, and the samples were pooled together with one negative control and one positive control. The pooled TCR-beta libraries were sequenced using a 150-cycle paired-end protocol on an Illumina MiSeq. Regarding the original processing steps: Adaptive Biotechnologies processed the raw sequencing data into a report containing normalized, annotated TCR-beta repertoires. To compute T-cell density, TCR-beta templates were normalized to usable DNA, with usable DNA estimated through amplification of housekeeping genes. Clonality was defined as 1 minus Pielou's evenness, while richness was a count of unique rearrangements. Intratumor TCR heterogeneity between regions was quantified with the Jaccard index, the Morisita overlap index, and the proportion of shared top-20 clonotypes. This is the immuneACCESS table as TCRdb keeps it, with only in-frame sequences that have V and J called. A part of the clones is gone; compared with another copy, unresolved V genes explain less than half, and the rest is unexplained. That table supplies the V and J calls and clone size; D and trimming were determined from the DNA. A total of approximately 1,000 clones appear in this sample, roughly 86% of them only once. The ten biggest clones cover over 4.5% of the sample.

Results and caveats for the whole study, not just this receptor: All specimens were formalin-fixed paraffin-embedded tissue, which is known to introduce sequencing artifacts. Tumors had lower T-cell density, richness and clonality than adjacent lung tissue, though the difference in density was not significant. High heterogeneity of the TCR repertoire was observed across regions, with 79.9-97.7% of clones restricted to a single region, representing a lower overlap than in localized NSCLC. The study was limited by a small sample size because surgical resection is uncommon in small-cell lung cancer, and the findings require validation. Tumor T-cell density, richness and clonality were negatively correlated with higher copy number aberration burden.

The CDR3 runs 15 amino acids, cysteine and phenylalanine included. CDR3 DNA only is kept here, 45 bases in frame from base 1. CDR1 and CDR2, per the germline V gene, are MDHEN and SYDVKM. The V and J ends are trimmed by 4 bases and 4 bases, leaving 16 bases between them. The chain is encoded by TRBV28 joined to TRBJ1-2; 5 matching bases give a weak D call of TRBD1. The sample comprised tumor tissue. The sequence was obtained from a man in his fifties or sixties with small cell lung cancer. The bases are TGTGCCAGCAGTTACACGCAGGGCCTTACCTATGGCTACACCTTC. The encoded protein is CASSYTQGLTYGYTF.